These 20 T cell receptor beta chains were sequenced from one sample in a study of OX40 agonist ivuxolimab in advanced cancers. Clones were sequenced by immunoSEQ multiplex PCR, and TCRdb holds only the in-frame ones, with some missing. This repertoire shows 65,000 to 80,000 clones, about 90% found once; its top ten account for more than 12%. Sequencing used CD4+ or CD8+ T cells sorted from blood, obtained in a trial of the OX40 agonist ivuxolimab. Source of these receptors: an adult with an advanced solid tumor such as melanoma, head and neck, liver or kidney cancer.

The chain has TRBV7-3 and TRBJ1-1; TRBD1 aligns across 9 bases. CDR1 is SGHTA, CDR2 FQGTGA, per germline. The CDR3 contains 13 residues. After removal of 5 bases from V and 12 bases from J, the junction contained 10 bases not matched to a gene. Here the CDR3 reads CASSPSGTGTPFF. In nucleotides, the CDR3 is TGTGCCAGCAGCCCTAGTGGGACAGGGACGCCTTTCTTT.

V and J are TRBV4-2 and TRBJ2-7; possible D gene TRBD2, 5 bases. This CDR3 is 13 amino acids long. V was shortened by 2 bases and J by 7 bases, with 12 bases between the two germline ends. Germline V gene sequence: CDR1 LGHNA, CDR2 YNFKEQ. The CDR3 region is CASSQLSPGEQYF. The CDR3 nucleotides are TGTGCCAGCAGCCAACTTTCCCCGGGGGAGCAGTACTTC.

The chain is built from TRBV7-9 and TRBJ2-7; D might be TRBD2 (6 bases). The CDR3 covers 16 residues. Trimming left V 2 bases short and J 0 bases short, with 14 bases between. Germline V gives CDR1 SEHNR, CDR2 FQNEAQ (reference sequence). The DNA of the CDR3 is TGTGCCAGCAGCTTACCCCGGGGTAGCGGCTCCTACGAGCAGTACTTC. This sequence encodes CASSLPRGSGSYEQYF.

The table lists this clone with a count of one. The chain recombines TRBV4-3 with TRBJ2-7; D is unresolved. V shed 0 bases and J shed 3 bases, with 9 bases lying between them. This CDR3 spans 14 amino acids. Germline V gene lookup returns CDR1 LGHNA and CDR2 YSLEER. In DNA, the CDR3 is TGCGCCAGCAGCCAAGATAGGAACCTCTACGAGCAGTACTTC. Translating gives CASSQDRNLYEQYF.

This clone was counted a single time. The chain uses TRBV6-6 and TRBJ2-1, with D maybe TRBD2 (6 bases). Deletions cut 0 bases from V and 10 bases from J, with 13 bases between. The germline gives CDR1 MNHNY, CDR2 SVGAGI (reference sequence). The CDR3 is 14 residues long. The CDR3 loop is CASSYSSSAQEQFF. CDR3 DNA: TGTGCCAGCAGTTACTCTTCTAGCGCTCAGGAGCAGTTCTTC.

This chain connects TRBV28 to TRBJ2-2, with TRBD2 as a possible D gene (6 bases). The germline V and J ends were trimmed by 7 bases and 5 bases, with 14 bases remaining between them. This CDR3 has 14 residues. Germline CDR1 and CDR2: MDHEN and SYDVKM. This CDR3 reads CASTPLGGTGELFF. The DNA for the CDR3 is TGTGCCAGCACCCCATTGGGGGGTACCGGGGAGCTGTTTTTT.

The genes are TRBV7-1 and TRBJ1-2; a weak D match, TRBD1 (5 bases). TRBV7-1 carries the ORF label, with uncertain function. The CDR3 is 13 amino acids. The V and J ends lost 4 bases and 6 bases respectively, with 12 bases between them. The CDR3 loop reads CASSFGGLHGYTF. The CDR3 DNA is TGTGCCAGCAGCTTCGGGGGTTTACATGGCTACACCTTC.

This rearrangement joins TRBV9 to TRBJ1-2; possibly TRBD1 for D (5 bases). Trimming stripped 0 bases from V and 4 bases from J, with 19 bases between. CDR3 length: 17 residues. CDR1 and CDR2 (germline): SGDLS, YYNGEE. The CDR3 bases are TGTGCCAGCAGCGTAGGTTTGAATGTGGGGCCAGGCTATGGCTACACCTTC. It codes for CASSVGLNVGPGYGYTF.

The V call is TRBV6-6, the J call TRBJ2-7; D is unclear. V was trimmed by 0 bases and J by 3 bases, leaving 6 bases between them. CDR3 size: 13 residues. CDR1 is MNHNY, CDR2 SVGAGI, per germline (reference sequence). The CDR3 spells CASSYSVVYEQYF. As DNA, the CDR3 is TGTGCCAGCAGTTACTCGGTGGTCTACGAGCAGTACTTC.

This clone was detected a few times. The J gene is TRBJ1-3, the V gene TRBV7-9; no reliable D call. Per the germline V gene, CDR1 is SEHNR and CDR2 is FQNEAQ (reference sequence). This CDR3 is built from 16 residues. The V end lost 6 bases, the J end lost 4 bases, and 19 bases lay between the germline ends. The CDR3 DNA reads TGTGCCAGCAGGCTTTCCTTCGATTCTGTAGGAAACACCATATATTTT. This encodes CASRLSFDSVGNTIYF.

The gene calls are TRBV19 and TRBJ2-1, with 11 nucleotides matching TRBD2. Germline loops: CDR1 LNHDA, CDR2 SQIVND (reference sequence). The CDR3 consists of 19 residues. V gave up 3 bases and J gave up 5 bases; unmatched junction bases: 15. The CDR3 loop is CASSIVGLAGGRIDNEQFF. Written as DNA, the CDR3 is TGTGCCAGTAGTATTGTGGGTCTAGCGGGAGGAAGAATCGACAATGAGCAGTTCTTC.

This chain connects TRBV11-1 to TRBJ2-7; tentatively, D is TRBD2 (6 bases). V lost 1 base and J 3 bases, leaving 25 bases between the germline ends. This CDR3 has 19 amino acids. Germline V gene lookup returns CDR1 SGHAT and CDR2 FQDESV (reference sequence). In DNA form, the CDR3 reads TGTGCCAGCAGCTTAGGAATAGGCGGATATGGCGGGACCGACTACGAGCAGTACTTC. Translated, it gives CASSLGIGGYGGTDYEQYF.

The chain combines TRBV27 with TRBJ1-3; D is perhaps TRBD1 (5 bases). Trimming left V 8 bases short and J 0 bases short, with 11 bases between. The germline CDR1 and CDR2 sequences are MNHEY and SMNVEV (reference sequence). There are 14 residues in the CDR3. DNA for the CDR3: TGTGCCAGCTCCGGGACCGCCTCTGGAAACACCATATATTTT. Amino acid sequence: CASSGTASGNTIYF.

For the CDR3, the DNA is TGTGCCAGCAGCTCGTATGAAGAGGGCGCTTTGATCCTCCTCGGCTACACCTTC. Its protein product is CASSSYEEGALILLGYTF. The chain employs TRBV4-2 and TRBJ1-2; D unclear. CDR1 LGHNA and CDR2 YNFKEQ come from the germline V gene. The CDR3 consists of 18 residues. Trimming stripped 5 bases from V and 8 bases from J, with 30 bases between.

V usage is TRBV19 and J usage is TRBJ2-7; a weak D match, TRBD1 (6 bases). CDR1 LNHDA and CDR2 SQIVND come from the germline V gene (reference sequence). V shed 6 bases and J shed 0 bases, with 9 bases lying between them. The CDR3 is 13 amino acids. DNA for the CDR3: TGTGCCAGTAGGAACAGGGACTCCTACGAGCAGTACTTC. Translation gives CASRNRDSYEQYF.

The J gene is TRBJ2-2, the V gene TRBV27; D unclear. CDR1 and CDR2 from the germline V gene are MNHEY and SMNVEV (reference sequence). The CDR3 runs to 15 residues. V dropped 6 bases and J dropped 0 bases, with 11 bases sitting between them. The DNA for the CDR3 is TGTGCCAGCAGCCAGGTCCGCCCGAACACCGGGGAGCTGTTTTTT. This codes for CASSQVRPNTGELFF.

The chain has TRBV27 and TRBJ1-5; 7 bases align to TRBD1. Germline V gene lookup returns CDR1 MNHEY and CDR2 SMNVEV (reference sequence). After removal of 8 bases from V and 0 bases from J, the junction contained 4 bases not matched to a gene. The CDR3 sequence is 14 residues long. CDR3 nucleotide sequence: TGTGCCAGCCAGGGACAGAATAGCAATCAGCCCCAGCATTTT. The encoded protein is CASQGQNSNQPQHF.

The CDR3 DNA is TGTGCCATCGACAAGGGAGTCCGGGATGAGCAGTTCTTC. This gives the protein CAIDKGVRDEQFF. The chain carries TRBV7-9 and TRBJ2-1; TRBD2 might be the D (5 bases). Per germline, CDR1 SEHNR and CDR2 FQNEAQ (reference sequence). V was trimmed by 10 bases and J by 8 bases, leaving 18 bases between them. The CDR3 extends over 13 amino acids. Full variable domain (outside the CDR3, taken from reference TRBV7-9 and TRBJ2-1): DTGVSQNPRHKITKRGQNVTFRCDPISEHNRLYWYRQTLGQGPEFLTYFQNEAQLEKSRLLSDRFSAERPKGSFSTLEIQRTEQGDSAMYLCAIDKGVRDEQFFGPGTRLTVL.

J is TRBJ1-1 and V is TRBV4-2; D call uncertain. CDR3 length: 15 residues. Looked up from germline, CDR1 is LGHNA and CDR2 is YNFKEQ. V was trimmed by 0 bases and J by 2 bases, leaving 10 bases between them. The CDR3 coding sequence is TGTGCCAGCAGCCAAGATAGGCAGATAAACACTGAAGCTTTCTTT. This gives the protein CASSQDRQINTEAFF.

The V call is TRBV7-9, the J call TRBJ2-1, with 8 bases fitting TRBD2. The trim removed 0 bases at V and 5 bases at J, leaving 9 bases unmatched. The CDR3 consists of 17 residues. The germline V gene has CDR1 SEHNR and CDR2 FQNEAQ (reference sequence). Here the CDR3 reads CASSLARGGRLDNEQFF. DNA for the CDR3: TGTGCCAGCAGCTTAGCGCGAGGCGGGAGGCTCGACAATGAGCAGTTCTTC.